This is a list of T cell receptor beta chains from one sample in a study of TIL therapy for anti-PD-1-resistant metastatic lung cancer. The table came from immunoSEQ multiplex PCR; TCRdb's copy has only in-frame clones and leaves some out. The data show 25,000 to 30,000 clones, with 63% seen just once and roughly a sixth held by the top ten. Sequences were derived from tumor tissue, sampled at baseline. The receptors originated from a woman aged 30-79 years with non-small cell lung cancer. Each CDR3 is given with its conserved first and last residue. A D gene is named only where the DNA matches it firmly. The size entry is marked missing in some rows and otherwise reads once, few, many or a size class.

d_call,clone_size,v_call,j_call,cdr3_aa,cdr3_nt
TRBD2,NA,TRBV5-4,TRBJ2-7,CASSSAGRGEQYF,TGTGCCAGCAGCTCAGCGGGAAGGGGCGAGCAGTACTTC
NA,NA,TRBV7-9,TRBJ1-1,CASSPSMREAFF,TGTGCCAGCAGCCCCTCCATGCGAGAAGCTTTCTTT
NA,few,TRBV4-1,TRBJ2-5,CASSQEGATGETQYF,TGCGCCAGCAGCCAAGAAGGGGCTACGGGAGAGACCCAGTACTTC
TRBD1,NA,TRBV2,TRBJ2-6,CASTRDSGANVLTF,TGTGCCAGCACCCGGGACAGTGGGGCCAACGTCCTGACTTTC
NA,few,TRBV27,TRBJ2-7,CASSFGGFHSYEQYF,TGTGCCAGCAGTTTTGGTGGGTTCCACTCCTACGAGCAGTACTTC
NA,NA,TRBV6-6,TRBJ1-1,CASNNPKGGVPEAFF,TGTGCCAGCAATAACCCTAAGGGGGGTGTGCCTGAAGCTTTCTTT
NA,NA,TRBV5-6,TRBJ2-3,CASSRNTDTQYF,TGTGCCAGCAGCCGGAACACAGATACGCAGTATTTT
TRBD1,NA,TRBV5-5,TRBJ2-7,CASSLSKPRQGTEQYF,TGTGCCAGCAGCTTGTCCAAACCTCGACAGGGGACCGAGCAGTACTTC
NA,NA,TRBV5-1,TRBJ2-7,CARIWRVTYEQYF,TGCGCCAGGATCTGGAGGGTAACCTACGAGCAGTACTTC
NA,NA,TRBV6-5,TRBJ1-5,CASRKDNSNQPQHF,TGTGCCAGCAGGAAAGACAATAGCAATCAGCCCCAGCATTTT
TRBD2,NA,TRBV7-2,TRBJ2-1,CASSPGLAGINEQFF,TGTGCCAGCAGCCCAGGACTAGCGGGGATCAATGAGCAGTTCTTC
NA,few,TRBV19,TRBJ2-7,CASSSGGEQYF,TGTGCCAGTAGTTCCGGAGGAGAGCAGTACTTC
NA,NA,TRBV4-2,TRBJ1-2,CASSQVGGGWTPGKGGYTF,TGTGCCAGCAGCCAAGTAGGGGGGGGCTGGACGCCAGGGAAGGGTGGCTACACCTTC
TRBD1,NA,TRBV7-6,TRBJ1-5,CASSSGQINQPQHF,TGTGCCAGCAGCTCGGGACAGATCAATCAGCCCCAGCATTTT
TRBD2,NA,TRBV25-1,TRBJ2-7,CASSISGSEQYF,TGTGCCAGCAGCATTAGCGGGAGCGAGCAGTACTTC
NA,NA,TRBV7-8,TRBJ1-2,CASSLGDDSYGYTF,TGTGCCAGCAGCTTAGGGGATGACTCCTATGGCTACACCTTC
NA,NA,TRBV11-2,TRBJ1-4,CASSSLTVEKLFF,TGTGCCAGCAGCTCACTGACAGTCGAAAAACTGTTTTTT
TRBD1,NA,TRBV27,TRBJ1-1,CASSLRTGKNTEAFF,TGTGCCAGCAGTTTAAGGACAGGGAAGAACACTGAAGCTTTCTTT
TRBD2,NA,TRBV30,TRBJ2-1,CAWTGLASAAEQFF,TGTGCCTGGACGGGACTAGCAAGCGCCGCTGAGCAGTTCTTC
NA,NA,TRBV7-2,TRBJ2-5,CASSSPGWGETQYF,TGTGCCAGCAGCTCCCCCGGCTGGGGAGAGACCCAGTACTTC
TRBD2,NA,TRBV11-2,TRBJ2-1,CASSSGTSGYNEQFF,TGTGCCAGCAGCTCCGGGACTAGCGGATACAATGAGCAGTTCTTC
NA,NA,TRBV6-5,TRBJ2-5,CASSYTSGRETQYF,TGTGCCAGCAGTTACACCTCAGGCCGAGAGACCCAGTACTTC
NA,NA,TRBV5-1,TRBJ2-1,CASSLRAGSYNEQFF,TGCGCCAGCAGCTTGCGCGCGGGATCCTACAATGAGCAGTTCTTC
NA,NA,TRBV6-6,TRBJ2-7,CASTNGQKQYF,TGTGCCAGCACCAACGGACAGAAGCAGTACTTC
NA,NA,TRBV23-1,TRBJ1-2,CASKGGVWGFYGYTF,TGCGCCAGCAAGGGGGGGGTCTGGGGCTTCTATGGCTACACCTTC
NA,few,TRBV30,TRBJ2-2,CAWSESYTGELFF,TGTGCCTGGAGTGAGTCTTACACCGGGGAGCTGTTTTTT
NA,NA,TRBV6-5,TRBJ1-1,CASSTPSTEAFF,TGTGCCAGCAGTACCCCGAGCACTGAAGCTTTCTTT
NA,NA,TRBV11-2,TRBJ1-5,CASSLLQSTGPQHF,TGTGCCAGCAGCTTACTACAGAGTACAGGGCCCCAGCATTTT
NA,NA,TRBV6-5,TRBJ1-5,CASRRDANQPQHF,TGTGCCAGCAGAAGGGACGCCAATCAGCCCCAGCATTTT
NA,once,TRBV30,TRBJ1-1,CAWSTENTEAFF,TGTGCCTGGAGTACCGAGAACACTGAAGCTTTCTTT
TRBD1,few,TRBV5-1,TRBJ1-2,CASSSTGSYGYTF,TGCGCCAGCAGCTCGACAGGGTCGTATGGCTACACCTTC
TRBD1,NA,TRBV6-6,TRBJ2-7,CASSYIQGAHYEQYF,TGTGCCAGCAGTTATATACAGGGGGCGCACTACGAGCAGTACTTC
NA,medium-sized,TRBV5-1,TRBJ2-5,CASSWQVGQETQYF,TGCGCCAGCAGCTGGCAAGTCGGCCAAGAGACCCAGTACTTC
TRBD1,NA,TRBV7-8,TRBJ1-4,CASSPTGDSDEKLFF,TGTGCCAGCAGCCCAACGGGGGACAGTGATGAAAAACTGTTTTTT
TRBD2,NA,TRBV29-1,TRBJ2-7,CSVRGTSALNEQYF,TGCAGCGTCCGGGGGACTAGCGCTTTGAACGAGCAGTACTTC
NA,NA,TRBV7-7,TRBJ2-3,CASSLRTMPGDTQYF,TGTGCCAGCAGCTTAAGGACTATGCCTGGAGATACGCAGTATTTT
NA,NA,TRBV30,TRBJ1-1,CAWNGNKAEAFF,TGTGCCTGGAACGGGAACAAGGCTGAAGCTTTCTTT
TRBD2,many,TRBV6-1,TRBJ2-7,CASTPAGAREQYF,TGTGCCAGCACACCAGCGGGAGCACGGGAGCAGTACTTC
TRBD2,NA,TRBV10-1,TRBJ2-7,CASPTWAKAGAHYEQYF,TGCGCCAGTCCGACTTGGGCCAAGGCGGGAGCCCACTACGAGCAGTACTTC
NA,NA,TRBV30,TRBJ1-1,CAWSGTFGVTAFF,TGTGCCTGGAGTGGAACCTTCGGGGTGACAGCTTTCTTT
NA,NA,TRBV7-2,TRBJ2-7,CASSLVAGSYEQYF,TGTGCCAGCAGCTTAGTGGCGGGAAGCTACGAGCAGTACTTC
TRBD1,NA,TRBV18,TRBJ1-2,CASSLDRFNYGYTF,TGTGCCAGCTCCCTGGACAGGTTTAACTATGGCTACACCTTC
TRBD1,many,TRBV4-2,TRBJ1-4,CASSKGTGANEKLFF,TGTGCCAGCAGCAAGGGGACAGGCGCTAATGAAAAACTGTTTTTT
NA,NA,TRBV12-5,TRBJ2-1,CASGLDGSNEQFF,TGTGCTAGTGGTTTGGACGGGTCCAATGAGCAGTTCTTC
NA,NA,TRBV6-1,TRBJ1-2,CASSESAGEHGYTF,TGTGCCAGCAGTGAATCCGCAGGGGAGCATGGCTACACCTTC
NA,NA,TRBV5-4,TRBJ2-2,CASSLEGRELFF,TGTGCCAGCAGCTTGGAGGGAAGGGAGCTGTTTTTT
NA,NA,TRBV6-5,TRBJ2-3,CASSYSSTRYTDTQYF,TGTGCCAGCAGTTACTCGAGCACACGTTACACAGATACGCAGTATTTT
NA,NA,TRBV27,TRBJ2-7,CASSLRDPTYEQYF,TGTGCCAGCAGTCTCCGTGACCCGACCTACGAGCAGTACTTC
NA,NA,TRBV6-6,TRBJ1-2,CASSDRTGSDYGYTF,TGTGCCAGCAGTGACAGGACGGGGTCGGACTATGGCTACACCTTC
TRBD2,once,TRBV6-1,TRBJ2-7,CASSEARPTGTSAAYEQYF,TGTGCCAGCAGTGAAGCGAGGCCAACGGGGACTAGCGCAGCCTACGAGCAGTACTTC
NA,NA,TRBV29-1,TRBJ2-7,CSVEDYTGFQYF,TGCAGCGTTGAAGATTACACGGGTTTTCAGTACTTC
TRBD2,NA,TRBV6-5,TRBJ2-1,CASSYGREGNEQFF,TGTGCCAGCAGTTACGGGCGGGAGGGGAATGAGCAGTTCTTC
NA,NA,TRBV2,TRBJ2-4,CASSRGGDGNIQYF,TGTGCCAGCAGTCGAGGAGGGGACGGGAACATTCAGTACTTC
TRBD2,few,TRBV18,TRBJ2-2,CASSRSGTTGELFF,TGTGCCAGCTCAAGGAGCGGGACCACCGGGGAGCTGTTTTTT